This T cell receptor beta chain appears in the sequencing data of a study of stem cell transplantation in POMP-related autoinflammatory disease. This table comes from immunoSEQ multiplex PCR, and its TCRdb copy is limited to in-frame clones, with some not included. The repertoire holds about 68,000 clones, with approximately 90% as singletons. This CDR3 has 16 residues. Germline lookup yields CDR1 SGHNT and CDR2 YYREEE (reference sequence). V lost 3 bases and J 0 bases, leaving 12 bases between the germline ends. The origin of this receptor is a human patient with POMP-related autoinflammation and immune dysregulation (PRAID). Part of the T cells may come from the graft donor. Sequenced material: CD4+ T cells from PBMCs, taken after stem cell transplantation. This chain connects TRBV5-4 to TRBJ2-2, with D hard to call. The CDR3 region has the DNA TGTGCCAGCAGCTATTCCACAGAACCGAACACCGGGGAGCTGTTTTTT. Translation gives CASSYSTEPNTGELFF. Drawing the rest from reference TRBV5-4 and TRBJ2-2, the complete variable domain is ETGVTQSPTHLIKTRGQQVTLRCSSQSGHNTVSWYQQALGQGPQFIFQYYREEENGRGNFPPRFSGLQFPNYSSELNVNALELDDSALYLCASSYSTEPNTGELFFGEGSRLTVL.